This T cell receptor (beta chain) was captured by sequencing in a study of T cell repertoires in cytomegalovirus infection (dated by TCRdb to between 2018 and 2021). About the investigation overall: The HLA type of each donor mattered for the analysis, because public TCR beta signatures pointed to carriage of CMV infection along with the matching HLA type. The full study reports these points: Cumulative frequency of public TCR beta family members discriminated carriers of CMV infection plus the relevant HLA type in this cohort and an independent roughly 350-donor cohort. The ex vivo response was dominated by HLA-C-restricted CMV-specific TCR beta clonotypes, which also provided the single most frequent clonotype in two of eight donors.

About this clonotype itself: The antigen it recognizes is unknown. No much larger clonotype is one base removed from it; base qualities were not supplied.

Sequenced using an Illumina HiSeq 1500. The raw public reads went through TCRdb reprocessing: fastp at Q25, MiXCR clone calling, in-frame beta chains kept. CDR3 protein sequences are deduplicated, and each keeps its most common genes and DNA. The sample records 150,000 to 180,000 distinct CDR3 sequences, about a quarter of which are singletons. Together, the top ten hold over 9.5% of the sample. CDR1 SGHTA and CDR2 FQGNSA were looked up in the germline V gene. V loses 5 bases, J loses 2 bases, and the germline ends lie 9 bases apart. From the cysteine through the phenylalanine, the CDR3 covers 13 amino acids. Of the read, only the CDR3 DNA is kept; its 39 bases are in frame from base 1.

Source material: PBMCs. The source of this sequence is a human donor in good health (CMV status not recorded). Some clones in this sample may be carry-over from other donors' samples. This sequence uses TRBV7-2 and TRBJ1-2; the D gene is not confidently resolved. The CDR3 in this case is CASSTGENYGYTF. Read as DNA, the sequence is TGTGCCAGCAGCACGGGAGAGAACTATGGCTACACCTTC. With all but the CDR3 taken from the reference TRBV7-2 and TRBJ1-2 genes, the full variable domain is: GAGVSQSPSNKVTEKGKDVELRCDPISGHTALYWYRQSLGQGLEFLIYFQGNSAPDKSGLPSDRFSAERTGGSVSTLTIQRTQQEDSAVYLCASSTGENYGYTFGSGTRLTVV.